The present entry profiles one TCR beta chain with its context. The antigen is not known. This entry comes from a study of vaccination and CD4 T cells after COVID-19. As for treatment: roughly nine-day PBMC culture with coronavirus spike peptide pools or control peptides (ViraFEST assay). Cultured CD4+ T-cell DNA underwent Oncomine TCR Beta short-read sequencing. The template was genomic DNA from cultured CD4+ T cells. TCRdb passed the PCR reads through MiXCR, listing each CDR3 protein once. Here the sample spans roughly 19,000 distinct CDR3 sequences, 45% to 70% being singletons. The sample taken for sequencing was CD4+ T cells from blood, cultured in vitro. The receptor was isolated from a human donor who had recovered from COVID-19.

This CDR3 reads CASSLVSGGRASYNEQFF. The CDR3 nucleotides are TGTGCCAGCAGCTTAGTTTCCGGCGGGAGGGCTTCCTACAATGAGCAGTTCTTC. V is TRBV11-1 and J is TRBJ2-1, with 9 bases matching TRBD2. CDR1 is SGHAT, CDR2 FQDESV, per germline (reference sequence). The trim removed 1 base at V and 1 base at J, leaving 8 bases unmatched. This CDR3 has 18 amino acids.